The 10 T cell receptor beta chains given below trace back to one sample, sequenced in a study of blood T cell repertoires in COVID-19 (dated by TCRdb to about 2020). The library was prepared using the immunoSEQ multiplex PCR assay. Drawn from immuneACCESS, this table holds only the in-frame rearrangements with V and J called that TCRdb kept. Clones are partly lost; checked studies trace under half to an unresolved V gene and leave the rest unexplained. The sample contains 95,000 to 130,000 clones, about nine tenths of them found a single time. The top ten constitute 1.5% to 2% of the sample. The sample taken for sequencing was peripheral blood. The receptors here all came from a human donor with active COVID-19. The donor label of this sample is uncertain.

V is TRBV5-1 and J is TRBJ1-2, with D perhaps matching TRBD1 (5 bases). Trimming took 3 bases from V and 6 from J, leaving 9 bases between them. Germline CDR1 is SGHRS and CDR2 is YFSETQ. The CDR3 has 12 residues. The CDR3 bases are TGCGCCAGCAGCTCTGCGGGGCATGGCTACACCTTC. It is translated as CASSSAGHGYTF.

The chain employs TRBV4-3 and TRBJ1-1; D remains unclear. The CDR3 spans 14 residues. Trimming took 1 base from V and 0 from J, leaving 6 bases between them. Looked up from germline, CDR1 is LGHNA and CDR2 is YSLEER. The CDR3 bases are TGCGCCAGCAGCCAAGGAGACTTGAACACTGAAGCTTTCTTT. It codes for CASSQGDLNTEAFF.

V gene TRBV6-5 combines with J gene TRBJ2-2, with 9 bases fitting TRBD1. The CDR3 loop spans 15 amino acids. Germline loops: CDR1 MNHEY, CDR2 SVGAGI. V lost 8 bases to trimming and J lost 2 bases; unmatched junction nucleotides: 6. CDR3 sequence: CASPSDRGNTGELFF. CDR3 coding DNA: TGTGCCAGCCCTTCGGACAGGGGAAACACCGGGGAGCTGTTTTTT.

J is TRBJ2-5 and V is TRBV9; perhaps TRBD1 as D (6 bases). The CDR3 has 15 residues. V lost 0 bases to trimming and J lost 4 bases, with 13 bases between them. From germline, CDR1 is SGDLS and CDR2 YYNGEE. CDR3 coding DNA: TGTGCCAGCAGCGTAGTAGCAGGGGTCGGAGAGACCCAGTACTTC. Translation: CASSVVAGVGETQYF.

J is TRBJ1-1 and V is TRBV5-4; TRBD1 might be the D (5 bases). The CDR3 loop spans 15 amino acids. Germline CDR1 reads SGHNT; CDR2 reads YYREEE (reference sequence). The V end lost 4 bases, the J end lost 10 bases, and 23 bases lay between the germline ends. CDR3 nucleotide sequence: TGTGCCAGCAGCCCCTACGTAGGGGATTGGAGGGGAGCTTTCTTT. Translating gives CASSPYVGDWRGAFF.

This clone was recorded once. The rearrangement links TRBV4-3 to TRBJ1-3; maybe TRBD1 (5 bases). The CDR3 length is 15 residues. The germline CDR1 and CDR2 sequences are LGHNA and YSLEER. Trimming removed 3 bases from V and 3 bases from J, with 12 bases in between. CDR3 region: CASSQTQGLGNTIYF. The CDR3 coding sequence is TGCGCCAGCAGCCAGACCCAGGGTCTTGGAAACACCATATATTTT.

The genes are TRBV9 and TRBJ1-2; D may be TRBD1 (6 bases). Looked up from germline, CDR1 is SGDLS and CDR2 is YYNGEE. This CDR3 has 16 amino acids. V lost 0 bases to trimming and J lost 8 bases, with 20 bases between them. CDR3 bases: TGTGCCAGCAGCGTAGCGAAGGGGGTGGGAACCATGGGCTACACCTTC. This encodes CASSVAKGVGTMGYTF. Full variable domain (rest looked up from reference TRBV9 and TRBJ1-2): DSGVTQTPKHLITATGQRVTLRCSPRSGDLSVYWYQQSLDQGLQFLIQYYNGEERAKGNILERFSAQQFPDLHSELNLSSLELGDSALYFCASSVAKGVGTMGYTFGSGTRLTVV.

The rearrangement uses TRBV19 and TRBJ2-3; D possibly corresponds to TRBD1 (6 bases). The V and J ends lost 5 bases and 3 bases respectively, with 18 bases between them. The CDR3 runs to 16 residues. CDR1 LNHDA and CDR2 SQIVND come from the germline V gene (reference sequence). CDR3 residues: CASSWAGALRTDTQYF. The CDR3 nucleotides read TGTGCCAGTAGTTGGGCAGGGGCGCTGCGGACAGATACGCAGTATTTT.

The chain employs TRBV4-2 and TRBJ2-5, with 9 bases identical to TRBD2. The CDR3 is made up of 16 amino acids. CDR1 is LGHNA, CDR2 YNFKEQ, per germline. V gave up 1 base and J gave up 4 bases; unmatched junction bases: 7. This CDR3 is CASSQAGSGGSETQYF. CDR3 sequence (DNA): TGTGCCAGCAGCCAAGCGGGGAGCGGGGGGTCAGAGACCCAGTACTTC.

In regard to this clone: The junction departs from the called germline gene at one end, perhaps through a read error. V usage is TRBV7-7 and J usage is TRBJ2-3; 10 bases are a match to TRBD2. The CDR3 extends over 16 amino acids. Per the germline V gene, CDR1 is SSHAT and CDR2 is FNYEAQ (reference sequence). As DNA, the CDR3 is TGTGCTAGCAGCCCTGGACTAGCGGCTAGCACAGATACGCAGTATTTT. Amino acid sequence: CASSPGLAASTDTQYF.